The 14 T cell receptor beta chains given below trace back to one sample, sequenced in a study of blood T cell repertoires in COVID-19. Assay: immunoSEQ multiplex PCR; the TCRdb copy retains only in-frame clones and omits some. The table lists 120,000 or so clones, 75% to 90% of them singletons. What was sequenced was peripheral blood. The receptors here all came from a man aged 65 to 85 with active or convalescent COVID-19.

The V gene is TRBV6-6, the J gene TRBJ2-7; D unclear. Trimming left V 6 bases short and J 0 bases short, with 12 bases between. The CDR3 is made up of 14 amino acids. Germline V CDR1 and CDR2: MNHNY, SVGAGI (reference sequence). In DNA, the CDR3 is TGTGCCAGCAGAAAAAGCACCCTCTCCTACGAGCAGTACTTC. This gives the protein CASRKSTLSYEQYF.

The CDR3 sequence: CASSQAGQGNNQPQHF. The CDR3 bases are TGTGCCAGCAGCCAAGCAGGACAGGGAAACAATCAGCCCCAGCATTTT. J is TRBJ1-5 and V is TRBV4-2, with 8 positions matching TRBD1. Germline V CDR1 and CDR2: LGHNA, YNFKEQ. Germline trimming cut 1 base from V and 3 bases from J; bases unmatched to any gene: 5. CDR3 length: 16 amino acids.

J is TRBJ1-2 and V is TRBV3-1 (or the pseudogene TRBV3-2); TRBD1 agrees at 8 bases. Germline V gene sequence: CDR1 LGHDT, CDR2 YNNKEL (reference sequence). This CDR3 comprises 14 residues. V shed 3 bases, J shed 6 bases, and the junction held 6 bases outside the gene matches. In DNA form, the CDR3 reads TGTGCCAGCAGCCACCGGACAGGGAGTCATGGCTACACCTTC. Translated, it gives CASSHRTGSHGYTF.

The chain links TRBV5-1 to TRBJ1-1, with 12 positions matching TRBD1. CDR3 length equals 14 residues. V trimming: 2 bases; J trimming: 10 bases; junction bases outside the gene matches: 6. Germline V gene sequence: CDR1 SGHRS, CDR2 YFSETQ. The CDR3 DNA follows: TGCGCCAGCAGCTTTGGGGGACAGGGGGCAGGAGCTTTCTTT. Translated: CASSFGGQGAGAFF.

V is TRBV7-2 and J is TRBJ2-2, with 7 bases identical to TRBD1. Per the germline V gene, CDR1 is SGHTA and CDR2 is FQGNSA. V lost 3 bases and J lost 0; bases outside the gene matches: 4. The CDR3 loop spans 16 amino acids. The CDR3 protein is CASSFYRGANTGELFF. CDR3 nucleotide sequence: TGTGCCAGCAGCTTTTACAGGGGTGCGAACACCGGGGAGCTGTTTTTT.

The rearrangement uses TRBV11-3 and TRBJ2-7, with a tentative D call TRBD1 (5 bases). In germline, CDR1 is SGHNT, CDR2 YENEEA. Trimming stripped 0 bases from V and 0 bases from J, with 12 bases between. The CDR3 runs to 16 residues. The DNA of the CDR3 is TGTGCCAGCAGCTTAGAGGGGCAGTGGAGCTCCTACGAGCAGTACTTC. Amino acids: CASSLEGQWSSYEQYF.

The chain combines TRBV19 with TRBJ2-1; possible D gene TRBD2, 6 bases. The CDR3 extends over 12 amino acids. Germline V gene data show CDR1 as LNHDA and CDR2 as SQIVND (reference sequence). The germline V and J ends were trimmed by 2 bases and 9 bases, with 8 bases remaining between them. The CDR3: CASSILGSEQFF. The CDR3 DNA reads as TGTGCCAGTAGTATACTCGGGAGTGAGCAGTTCTTC.

The V and J genes are TRBV19 and TRBJ2-7, with TRBD2 matching over 7 bases. This CDR3 contains 15 residues. Germline trimming cut 6 bases from V and 7 bases from J; bases unmatched to any gene: 15. The germline gives CDR1 LNHDA, CDR2 SQIVND (reference sequence). CDR3 bases: TGTGCCAGTAGCGGCGGGAGCAAACAGCAGGGTGAGCAGTACTTC. Its protein is CASSGGSKQQGEQYF.

This chain uses TRBV19 with TRBJ1-2; D ambiguous. The CDR3 has 14 amino acids. V gave up 1 base and J gave up 4 bases, with 10 bases separating them. Germline V gene sequence: CDR1 LNHDA, CDR2 SQIVND (reference sequence). The CDR3 reads CASSIGARPYGYTF. The CDR3, as DNA: TGTGCCAGTAGTATAGGGGCCCGCCCCTATGGCTACACCTTC.

The chain joins TRBV7-9 to TRBJ2-5, with TRBD2 matching 13 bases. The CDR3 contains 15 residues. V lost 8 bases and J lost 5; bases outside the gene matches: 8. Looked up from germline, CDR1 is SEHNR and CDR2 is FQNEAQ (reference sequence). CDR3 in amino acids: CASQGLAGVRETQYF. The CDR3, as DNA: TGTGCCAGCCAAGGACTAGCGGGAGTTCGGGAGACCCAGTACTTC.

The V call is TRBV13, the J call TRBJ1-1; 7 nucleotides line up with TRBD1. V lost 10 bases and J lost 9; bases outside the gene matches: 17. CDR3 size: 14 residues. CDR1 is PRHDT, CDR2 FYEKMQ, per germline (reference sequence). This CDR3 reads CATETTQGGSQAFF. The DNA for the CDR3 is TGTGCCACCGAAACCACCCAGGGGGGATCTCAAGCTTTCTTT.

V and J are TRBV27 and TRBJ2-7; D unclear. Germline CDR1 and CDR2: MNHEY and SMNVEV (reference sequence). V shed 4 bases and J shed 3 bases, with 4 bases lying between them. The CDR3 has 11 amino acids. The CDR3 nucleotides read TGTGCCAGCAGTTCCCACTACGAGCAGTACTTC. Translating gives CASSSHYEQYF.

This clone was detected once. The chain employs TRBV6-1 and TRBJ2-7; D uncertain. Germline V gene sequence: CDR1 MNHNS, CDR2 SASEGT. This CDR3 region has 10 residues. V shed 2 bases and J shed 7 bases, with 3 bases lying between them. CDR3 sequence: CASSELEQYF. DNA of the CDR3: TGTGCCAGCAGTGAACTTGAGCAGTACTTC.

The rearrangement links TRBV6-4 to TRBJ2-3; 12 nucleotides match TRBD2. The CDR3 extends over 15 amino acids. The trim removed 7 bases at V and 4 bases at J, leaving 6 bases unmatched. The germline gives CDR1 MRHNA, CDR2 SNTAGT. CDR3 loop: CASKPLAGGADTQYF. CDR3 in DNA: TGTGCCAGCAAACCACTAGCGGGAGGCGCAGATACGCAGTATTTT.